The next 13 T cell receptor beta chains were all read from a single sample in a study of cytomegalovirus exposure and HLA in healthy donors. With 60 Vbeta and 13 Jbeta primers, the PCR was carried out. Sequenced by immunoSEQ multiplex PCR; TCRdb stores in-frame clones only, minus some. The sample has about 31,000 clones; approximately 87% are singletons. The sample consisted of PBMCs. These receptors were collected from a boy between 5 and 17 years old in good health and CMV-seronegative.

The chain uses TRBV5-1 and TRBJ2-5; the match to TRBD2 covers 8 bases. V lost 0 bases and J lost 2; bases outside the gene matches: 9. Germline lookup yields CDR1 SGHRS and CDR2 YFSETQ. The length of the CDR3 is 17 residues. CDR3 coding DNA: TGCGCCAGCAGCTTGGGTTCACTAGCGGTAACACAAGAGACCCAGTACTTC. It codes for CASSLGSLAVTQETQYF.

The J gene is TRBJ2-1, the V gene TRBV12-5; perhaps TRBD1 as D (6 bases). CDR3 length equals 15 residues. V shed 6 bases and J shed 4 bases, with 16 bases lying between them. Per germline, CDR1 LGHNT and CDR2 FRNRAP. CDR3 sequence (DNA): TGTGCTAGTGGCCCGCCGGGACACCGATACAATGAGCAGTTCTTC. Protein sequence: CASGPPGHRYNEQFF.

The DNA for the CDR3 is TGTGCCAGCAGTTTATCGGAGGGGCGCCTGGGGGGCTACACCTTC. It is translated as CASSLSEGRLGGYTF. This chain links TRBV27 with TRBJ1-2, with D maybe TRBD1 (5 bases). The germline V and J ends were trimmed by 0 bases and 8 bases, with 16 bases remaining between them. Germline V gene data show CDR1 as MNHEY and CDR2 as SMNVEV (reference sequence). This CDR3 has 15 residues.

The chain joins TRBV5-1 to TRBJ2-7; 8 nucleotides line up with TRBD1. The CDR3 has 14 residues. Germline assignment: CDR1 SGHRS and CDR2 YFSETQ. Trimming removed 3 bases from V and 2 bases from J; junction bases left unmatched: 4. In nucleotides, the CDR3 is TGCGCCAGCAGCTGGACAGGGCGGCCCTACGAGCAGTACTTC. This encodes CASSWTGRPYEQYF.

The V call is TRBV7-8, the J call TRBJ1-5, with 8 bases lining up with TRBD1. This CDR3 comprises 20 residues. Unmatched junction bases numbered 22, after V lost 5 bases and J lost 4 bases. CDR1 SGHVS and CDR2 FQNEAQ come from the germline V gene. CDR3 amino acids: CASSPQLARAGGLLNQPQHF. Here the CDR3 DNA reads TGTGCCAGCAGCCCTCAGTTGGCAAGGGCAGGGGGCTTGCTAAATCAGCCCCAGCATTTT.

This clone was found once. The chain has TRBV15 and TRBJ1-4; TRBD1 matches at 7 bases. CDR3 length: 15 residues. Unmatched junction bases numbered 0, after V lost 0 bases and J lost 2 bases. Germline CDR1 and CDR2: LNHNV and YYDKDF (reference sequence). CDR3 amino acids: CATSRDRGTNEKLFF. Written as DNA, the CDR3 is TGTGCCACCAGCAGAGACAGGGGGACTAATGAAAAACTGTTTTTT. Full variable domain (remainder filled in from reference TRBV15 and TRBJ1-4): DAMVIQNPRYQVTQFGKPVTLSCSQTLNHNVMYWYQQKSSQAPKLLFHYYDKDFNNEADTPDNFQSRRPNTSFCFLDIRSPGLGDTAMYLCATSRDRGTNEKLFFGSGTQLSVL.

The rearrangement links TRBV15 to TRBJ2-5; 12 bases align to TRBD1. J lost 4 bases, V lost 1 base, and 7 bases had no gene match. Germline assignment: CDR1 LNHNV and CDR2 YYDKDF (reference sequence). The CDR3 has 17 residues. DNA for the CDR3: TGTGCCACCAGCAGAGTGGGACAGGGGGCGATATCAGAGACCCAGTACTTC. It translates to CATSRVGQGAISETQYF. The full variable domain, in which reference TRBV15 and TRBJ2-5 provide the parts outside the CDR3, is DAMVIQNPRYQVTQFGKPVTLSCSQTLNHNVMYWYQQKSSQAPKLLFHYYDKDFNNEADTPDNFQSRRPNTSFCFLDIRSPGLGDTAMYLCATSRVGQGAISETQYFGPGTRLLVL.

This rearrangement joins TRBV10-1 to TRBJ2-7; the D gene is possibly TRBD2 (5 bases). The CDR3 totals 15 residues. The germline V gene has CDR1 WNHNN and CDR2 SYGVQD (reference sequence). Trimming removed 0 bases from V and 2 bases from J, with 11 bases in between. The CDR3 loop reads CASSESGERTYEQYF. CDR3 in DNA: TGCGCCAGCAGTGAGTCTGGGGAGCGGACCTACGAGCAGTACTTC.

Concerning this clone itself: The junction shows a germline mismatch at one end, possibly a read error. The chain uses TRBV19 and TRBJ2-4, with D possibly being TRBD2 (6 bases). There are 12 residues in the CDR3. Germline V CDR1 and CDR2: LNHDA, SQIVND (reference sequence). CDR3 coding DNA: TGTGCCAGTAGTTCCGGGACTCTCATTCGCGACTTC. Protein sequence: CASSSGTLIRDF.

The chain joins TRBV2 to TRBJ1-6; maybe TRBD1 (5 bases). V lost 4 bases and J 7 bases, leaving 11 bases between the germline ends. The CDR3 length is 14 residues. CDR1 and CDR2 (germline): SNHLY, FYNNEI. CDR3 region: CASSGGGYNSPLHF. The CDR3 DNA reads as TGTGCCAGCAGTGGGGGGGGTTACAATTCACCCCTCCACTTT.

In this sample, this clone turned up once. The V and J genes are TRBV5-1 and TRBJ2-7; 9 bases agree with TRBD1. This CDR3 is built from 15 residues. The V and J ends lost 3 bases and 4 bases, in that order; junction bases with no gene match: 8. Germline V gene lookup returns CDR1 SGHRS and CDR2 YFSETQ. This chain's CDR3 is CASSSPDRGGYEQYF. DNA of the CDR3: TGCGCCAGCAGCTCCCCGGACAGGGGAGGGTACGAGCAGTACTTC.

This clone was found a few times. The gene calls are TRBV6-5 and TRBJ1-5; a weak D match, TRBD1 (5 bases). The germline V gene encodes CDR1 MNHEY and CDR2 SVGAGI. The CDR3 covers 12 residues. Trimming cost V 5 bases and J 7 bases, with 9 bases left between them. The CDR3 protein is CASSPGGQPQHF. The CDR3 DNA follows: TGTGCCAGCAGTCCCGGGGGGCAGCCCCAGCATTTT.

CDR3: CASSIQGSGNTIYF. The DNA for the CDR3 is TGTGCCAGCAGTATCCAGGGCTCTGGAAACACCATATATTTT. The J gene is TRBJ1-3, the V gene TRBV14; tentatively, D is TRBD1 (5 bases). This CDR3 spans 14 amino acids. CDR1 SGHDN and CDR2 FVKESK come from the germline V gene. The V and J ends lost 6 bases and 0 bases respectively, with 9 bases between them.